This TCR beta chain emerged from a study of cytomegalovirus exposure and HLA in healthy donors. Regarding the study as a whole: Donor immune exposure was known only as CMV serostatus. A previous analysis found most TCR beta V segments productive roughly 87% or roughly 30% of the time.

Turning to this clone: Its target is unknown.

Though nominally healthy at sampling, donors likely had unrecorded immune exposures. Amplification used 60 Vbeta primers and 13 Jbeta primers. In the authors' workflow: Unique TCR beta chains totaled 80 million to 100 million in a later count, with roughly 11 million of them shared. Assay used: immunoSEQ multiplex PCR; TCRdb lists only in-frame clones, some missing. That table gives V, J and clone size, and the DNA gave D and trimming. The sample holds fewer than 85,000 clones, about 84% seen once. V lost 3 bases to trimming and J lost 5 bases, with 14 bases between them. The V gene's germline CDR1 is ENHRY and CDR2 SYGVKD. The CDR3 is 14 residues long.

Sequencing was done on a sample of PBMCs. This sequence originates from a middle-aged man in good health and CMV-seronegative. The J gene is TRBJ2-7, the V gene TRBV10-3; no clear D. CDR3 residues: CAISERQKSDEQYF. The CDR3 DNA follows: TGTGCCATCAGTGAAAGGCAGAAGAGCGACGAGCAGTACTTC.